This T cell receptor beta chain was documented in a study of Graves' ophthalmopathy and Graves' hyperthyroidism. For the study at large: Untreated patients at initial diagnosis provided peripheral blood. General study findings and limits: Using a 13-signature model, the authors split ophthalmopathy from stable hyperthyroidism, with roughly 90% sensitivity and 80% to 84% specificity. The model's prediction of ophthalmopathy progression had 70.59% sensitivity and roughly 72% specificity. Most thyroid clonotypes expanded beyond 0.001 frequency were also found in blood.

As concerns this clonotype: The antigen remains unidentified.

V was cut by 2 bases and J by 2 bases, with 13 bases left in between. This CDR3 is built from 15 residues. The germline CDR1 and CDR2 sequences are MDHEN and SYDVKM. Researchers took RNA transcripts and amplified TCR beta CDR3 regions from them. HTBI primers served in a first-round RT-PCR, which a second-round multiplex PCR followed. TCRdb used MiXCR to reprocess the multiplex PCR reads, holding one entry per CDR3 protein. The data contain about 370,000 distinct CDR3 sequences, 15% to 20% of them singletons. The TCR originated in a woman between 18 and 30 years old with Graves' ophthalmopathy. The chain has TRBV28 and TRBJ2-7; no clear D. Sequencing was done on a sample of peripheral blood. CDR3 region: CASSLTWTVTYEQYF. For the CDR3, the DNA is TGTGCCAGCAGTTTAACCTGGACGGTCACCTACGAGCAGTACTTC.